The TCR beta chain described here comes from a study of blood T cell repertoires in COVID-19. This clone has more than one count but fewer than ten. In the source study's methods: From reference gene primer amplification, estimates of nucleated cell counts were derived. Sequencing used immunoSEQ multiplex PCR; TCRdb keeps in-frame clones, though not all of them. V and J calls and clone size are given by that table; D and trimming were obtained from the DNA. Here the sample spans about 4,300 clones, approximately 80% being singletons. Deletions cut 10 bases from V and 2 bases from J, with 16 bases between. CDR3 length: 14 residues. Germline values: CDR1 LNHDA, CDR2 SQIVND (reference sequence).

The chain uses TRBV19 and TRBJ2-3, with D possibly being TRBD1 (6 bases). Source material: peripheral blood. The TCR comes from a human donor with active or convalescent COVID-19. The donor label of this sample is uncertain. The CDR3 region is CATVSGTNTDTQYF. Written as DNA, the CDR3 is TGTGCCACCGTCTCCGGGACAAACACAGATACGCAGTATTTT.